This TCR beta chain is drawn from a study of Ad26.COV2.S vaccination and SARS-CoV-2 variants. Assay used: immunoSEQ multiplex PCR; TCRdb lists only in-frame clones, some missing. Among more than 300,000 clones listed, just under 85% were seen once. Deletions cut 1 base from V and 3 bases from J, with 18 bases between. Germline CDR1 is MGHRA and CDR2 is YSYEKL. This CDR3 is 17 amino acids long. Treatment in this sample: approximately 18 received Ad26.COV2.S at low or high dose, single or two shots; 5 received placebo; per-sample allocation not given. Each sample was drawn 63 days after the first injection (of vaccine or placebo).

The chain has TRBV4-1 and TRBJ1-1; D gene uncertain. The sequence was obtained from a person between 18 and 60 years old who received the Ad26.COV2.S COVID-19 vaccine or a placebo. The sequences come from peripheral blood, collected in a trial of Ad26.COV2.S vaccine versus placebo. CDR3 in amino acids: CASSQGWEVVADTEAFF. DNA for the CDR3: TGCGCCAGCAGCCAAGGTTGGGAAGTAGTCGCGGACACTGAAGCTTTCTTT.